Listed here is a single T cell receptor (beta chain). Clones were read by immunoSEQ multiplex PCR, and TCRdb kept only the in-frame ones, dropping some. The repertoire includes about 64,000 clones, around nine tenths of them detected once, and roughly 3.5% sits in the top ten. This entry belongs to a study of blood T cell repertoires in COVID-19. With 10 bases removed from V and 8 bases from J, the gap between germline ends came to 23 bases. The CDR3 is made up of 15 amino acids. CDR1 is SEHNR and CDR2 is FQNEAQ in the germline V gene (reference sequence). V gene TRBV7-9 combines with J gene TRBJ2-2; maybe TRBD1 (6 bases). This sequence was found in a man aged 65-85 years with acute or convalescent COVID-19. Sequences were obtained from peripheral blood. As DNA, the CDR3 is TGTGCCACTCTACCAAAGACAGGTCTTGCGGGGGAGCTGTTTTTT. It yields the protein CATLPKTGLAGELFF.